One sample yielded the 24 T cell receptor beta chains listed below, sequenced in a study of T cell repertoires in cytomegalovirus infection. One entry per CDR3 protein, called by TCRdb with MiXCR from the reads. The sample includes 680,000 or so distinct CDR3 sequences, 35% to 45% of them seen just once. Sequences were obtained from PBMCs. The receptors here all came from a human donor in good health (CMV status not recorded). Some clones in this sample may be carry-over from other donors' samples.

This chain joins TRBV5-1 and TRBJ1-2; 8 bases are shared with TRBD1. The V gene's germline CDR1 is SGHRS and CDR2 YFSETQ. The CDR3 consists of 14 residues. The junction had 8 bases not matched to a gene; V was cut back by 3 bases and J by 7 bases. CDR3 amino acids: CASSWTGPQAGYTF. As DNA, the CDR3 is TGCGCCAGCAGCTGGACAGGGCCTCAAGCTGGCTACACCTTC. Together with reference TRBV5-1 and TRBJ1-2, the CDR3 gives the full variable domain: KAGVTQTPRYLIKTRGQQVTLSCSPISGHRSVSWYQQTPGQGLQFLFEYFSETQRNKGNFPGRFSGRQFSNSRSEMNVSTLELGDSALYLCASSWTGPQAGYTFGSGTRLTVV.

The genes are TRBV2 and TRBJ1-1; D unclear. CDR3 size: 16 residues. Germline V gene sequence: CDR1 SNHLY, CDR2 FYNNEI. The V and J ends lost 1 base and 0 bases respectively, with 12 bases between them. CDR3 sequence: CASSEGRGRMNTEAFF. The CDR3 DNA follows: TGTGCCAGCAGTGAAGGCCGAGGGCGGATGAACACTGAAGCTTTCTTT.

The chain uses TRBV29-1 and TRBJ2-5; 9 nucleotides match TRBD2. This CDR3 spans 16 amino acids. CDR1 and CDR2 (germline): SQVTM, ANQGSEA. The trim removed 4 bases at V and 5 bases at J, leaving 14 bases unmatched. For the CDR3, the DNA is TGCAGCGTTGTTCGCCTAGCGGGAAGGGTCTCTGAGACCCAGTACTTC. It yields the protein CSVVRLAGRVSETQYF. Full variable domain (outside the CDR3, taken from reference TRBV29-1 and TRBJ2-5): SAVISQKPSRDICQRGTSLTIQCQVDSQVTMMFWYRQQPGQSLTLIATANQGSEATYESGFVIDKFPISRPNLTFSTLTVSNMSPEDSSIYLCSVVRLAGRVSETQYFGPGTRLLVL.

The chain recombines TRBV2 with TRBJ1-2, with D hard to call. The V gene lost 9 bases and the J gene lost 6 bases, with 5 bases spanning the gap. The germline gives CDR1 SNHLY, CDR2 FYNNEI. The CDR3 is 9 amino acids. CDR3 nucleotides: TGTGCCAGTTATAATGGCTACACCTTC. Its protein is CASYNGYTF.

The sample holds a few counts of this clonotype. V usage is TRBV28 and J usage is TRBJ2-1; D is unclear. The germline V gene has CDR1 MDHEN and CDR2 SYDVKM. Deletions cut 5 bases from V and 3 bases from J, with 11 bases between. This CDR3 is 14 amino acids long. The CDR3 loop is CASSPPRLYNEQFF. Written as DNA, the CDR3 is TGTGCCAGCAGTCCCCCCAGACTCTACAATGAGCAGTTCTTC.

The chain links TRBV7-8 to TRBJ1-1; 7 positions match TRBD1. Trimming removed 1 base from V and 4 bases from J; junction bases left unmatched: 3. The CDR3 has 14 residues. The V gene's germline CDR1 is SGHVS and CDR2 FQNEAQ. The DNA for the CDR3 is TGTGCCAGCAGCTTAGGGGGACAGATCACTGAAGCTTTCTTT. As protein: CASSLGGQITEAFF.

This clonotype has a handful of counts. This chain uses TRBV7-2 with TRBJ1-5, with a tentative D call TRBD1 (5 bases). The germline gives CDR1 SGHTA, CDR2 FQGNSA. The CDR3 sequence is 15 residues long. The V gene lost 2 bases and the J gene lost 5 bases, with 13 bases spanning the gap. CDR3 loop: CASSLYYRSDQPQHF. CDR3 DNA: TGTGCCAGCAGCTTATATTACAGGTCCGATCAGCCCCAGCATTTT.

This clonotype was counted between two and nine times. This chain uses TRBV2 with TRBJ2-2, with D maybe TRBD1 (6 bases). With 5 bases removed from V and 7 bases from J, the gap between germline ends came to 14 bases. The CDR3 extends over 14 amino acids. Germline CDR1 and CDR2: SNHLY and FYNNEI. This CDR3 reads CASSIQQGIGELFF. In DNA, the CDR3 is TGTGCCAGCAGTATCCAACAGGGAATCGGGGAGCTGTTTTTT.

About this clonotype: This could be a read error, since a much larger clone is one nucleotide away. The conserved final phenylalanine or tryptophan is absent from the CDR3, which likely points to a read error. The chain has TRBV4-2 and TRBJ2-1; 10 bases match TRBD2. Losses at the gene ends were 0 bases for V and 5 bases for J; bases not matched to a gene: 7. This CDR3 has 17 amino acids. Germline lookup yields CDR1 LGHNA and CDR2 YNFKEQ. CDR3 sequence: CASSQDSSSGGNNEQFL. CDR3 nucleotides: TGTGCCAGCAGCCAAGATTCCTCTAGCGGGGGAAACAATGAGCAGTTCTTA.

The chain has TRBV5-5 and TRBJ1-5; 9 nucleotides line up with TRBD1. From germline, CDR1 is SGHKS and CDR2 YYEKEE (reference sequence). Trimming removed 3 bases from V and 0 bases from J; junction bases left unmatched: 7. The CDR3 loop spans 17 amino acids. The CDR3 is CASSWGQGRVSNQPQHF. The CDR3 DNA is TGTGCCAGCAGCTGGGGACAGGGAAGGGTTAGCAATCAGCCCCAGCATTTT. Using reference TRBV5-5 and TRBJ1-5 for the parts outside the CDR3, the full variable domain is DAGVTQSPTHLIKTRGQQVTLRCSPISGHKSVSWYQQVLGQGPQFIFQYYEKEERGRGNFPDRFSARQFPNYSSELNVNALLLGDSALYLCASSWGQGRVSNQPQHFGDGTRLSIL.

Worth noting for this clonotype: Lacking the conserved final phenylalanine or tryptophan, this CDR3 likely reflects a read error. The rearrangement links TRBV19 to TRBJ2-1; possibly TRBD2 for D (5 bases). CDR1 is LNHDA, CDR2 SQIVND, per germline (reference sequence). The CDR3 covers 13 residues. Trimming took 4 bases from V and 10 from J, leaving 14 bases between them. The CDR3, as DNA: TGTGCCAGTAGTAGACCTAGCAAATACGAGCAGTTCTTA. It yields the protein CASSRPSKYEQFL.

This clonotype was detected a few times. The chain recombines TRBV12-3 or TRBV12-4 with TRBJ1-4; the match to TRBD1 covers 7 bases. There are 15 residues in the CDR3. Trimming took 8 bases from V and 7 from J; bases not matched to a gene: 13. CDR3 sequence reads: CASGFRDRRGEKLFF. The CDR3, as DNA: TGTGCCAGCGGGTTCCGGGACAGAAGAGGTGAAAAACTGTTTTTT.

The chain couples TRBV6-8 to TRBJ1-2; possible D gene TRBD1, 5 bases. The CDR3 loop spans 14 amino acids. V lost 0 bases to trimming and J lost 7 bases, with 12 bases between them. CDR1 and CDR2 (germline): MNHGY, SAAAGT. Here the CDR3 reads CASSYSTGLRGYTF. In DNA form, the CDR3 reads TGTGCCAGCAGTTACTCGACGGGGCTGCGTGGCTACACCTTC.

The table lists this clonotype with a few counts. The V and J genes are TRBV12-3 or TRBV12-4 and TRBJ2-7; either TRBD1 or TRBD2 may supply D (5 bases each). The CDR3 extends over 13 amino acids. Trimming left V 5 bases short and J 2 bases short, with 10 bases between. CDR3 loop: CASSPGATYEQYF. CDR3 in DNA: TGTGCCAGCAGTCCCGGGGCGACCTACGAGCAGTACTTC.

This clonotype was recorded many times. The V gene is TRBV28, the J gene TRBJ2-3; TRBD2 matches at 7 bases. Losses at the gene ends were 2 bases for V and 4 bases for J; bases not matched to a gene: 6. The CDR3 loop spans 15 amino acids. CDR1 is MDHEN and CDR2 is SYDVKM in the germline V gene. CDR3 coding DNA: TGTGCCAGCAGTTTAGTCGGGAGGTTGGCAGATACGCAGTATTTT. As protein: CASSLVGRLADTQYF.

The chain links TRBV2 to TRBJ2-7; D remains ambiguous. The CDR3 loop spans 15 amino acids. Trimming shortened V by 1 base and J by 2 bases, and 12 bases separated the two germline ends. The germline V gene encodes CDR1 SNHLY and CDR2 FYNNEI. CDR3 sequence: CASSEVEPVAYEQYF. The DNA for the CDR3 is TGTGCCAGCAGTGAAGTCGAACCCGTCGCCTACGAGCAGTACTTC.

Note on this clonotype: The CDR3 does not close with the conserved phenylalanine or tryptophan, likely indicating a read error. V usage is TRBV6-6 and J usage is TRBJ2-7, with D uncertain. CDR3 length: 17 amino acids. Germline CDR1 and CDR2: MNHNY and SVGAGI (reference sequence). Trimming left V 0 bases short and J 4 bases short, with 19 bases between. The CDR3 reads CASSYSNRINHVYEQYL. In nucleotides, the CDR3 is TGTGCCAGCAGTTACTCGAATCGTATCAACCATGTATACGAGCAGTACTTA.

V usage is TRBV20-1 and J usage is TRBJ1-1, with D perhaps matching TRBD1 (5 bases). Germline CDR1 and CDR2: DFQATT and SNEGSKA (reference sequence). The CDR3 has 14 residues. The V end lost 1 base, the J end lost 6 bases, and 15 bases lay between the germline ends. CDR3 loop: CSARVSLLGAEAFF. Here the CDR3 DNA reads TGCAGTGCTAGAGTTTCCCTATTAGGGGCTGAAGCTTTCTTT.

Notes on this clonotype: No conserved phenylalanine or tryptophan is present at the end of the CDR3, so a read error is the likely explanation. The rearrangement joins TRBV6-5 to TRBJ1-1; TRBD1 aligns across 7 bases. V shed 6 bases, J shed 5 bases, and the junction held 9 bases outside the gene matches. Germline CDR1 and CDR2: MNHEY and SVGAGI. The CDR3 length is 14 residues. The CDR3 DNA sequence: TGTGCCAGCAGACTTAGACAGGGAGGGACTGAAGCTTTCTTG. It yields the protein CASRLRQGGTEAFL.

In its sample, this clonotype was seen many times. Relative to the germline gene, one junction end is altered; a read error may explain this. V is TRBV12-3 or TRBV12-4 and J is TRBJ2-7; TRBD2 aligns across 12 bases. This CDR3 spans 14 amino acids. The CDR3 reads CASSLAGGPYEQYF. The CDR3 region has the DNA TGTGCCAGCAGTCTAGCGGGGGGGCCCTACGAGCAGTACTTC.

The rearrangement uses TRBV28 and TRBJ2-4; maybe TRBD2 (6 bases). Germline V gene sequence: CDR1 MDHEN, CDR2 SYDVKM. The CDR3 covers 14 residues. V lost 7 bases and J lost 2, with 12 bases in between. CDR3 in DNA: TGTGCCAGCACCTTGGGGGGATCCAAAAACATTCAGTACTTC. Protein: CASTLGGSKNIQYF.

The J gene is TRBJ2-2, the V gene TRBV11-3, with 11 positions matching TRBD1. Germline V lookup: CDR1 SGHNT, CDR2 YENEEA. The CDR3 runs to 14 residues. Trimming took 6 bases from V and 6 from J; bases not matched to a gene: 3. CDR3 sequence (DNA): TGTGCCAGCAGTCCGGGACAGGGGGCCGGGGAGCTGTTTTTT. Translated: CASSPGQGAGELFF.

The rearrangement links TRBV28 to TRBJ1-3; D uncertain. The germline V gene has CDR1 MDHEN and CDR2 SYDVKM. The CDR3 is 15 residues long. V lost 8 bases and J lost 1, with 15 bases in between. In nucleotides, the CDR3 is TGTGCCAGCCGGGGAAGGGAATGGTCTGGAAACACCATATATTTT. This sequence encodes CASRGREWSGNTIYF.

There are a few counts of this clonotype. This chain uses TRBV10-3 with TRBJ2-5; TRBD2 aligns across 10 bases. The V gene's germline CDR1 is ENHRY and CDR2 SYGVKD. The CDR3 length is 19 residues. V lost 3 bases, J lost 4 bases, and 17 bases stayed unmatched. The CDR3 spells CAISDGGLVAGGYRETQYF. The DNA for the CDR3 is TGTGCCATCAGTGACGGTGGATTGGTAGCGGGGGGATACCGAGAGACCCAGTACTTC.